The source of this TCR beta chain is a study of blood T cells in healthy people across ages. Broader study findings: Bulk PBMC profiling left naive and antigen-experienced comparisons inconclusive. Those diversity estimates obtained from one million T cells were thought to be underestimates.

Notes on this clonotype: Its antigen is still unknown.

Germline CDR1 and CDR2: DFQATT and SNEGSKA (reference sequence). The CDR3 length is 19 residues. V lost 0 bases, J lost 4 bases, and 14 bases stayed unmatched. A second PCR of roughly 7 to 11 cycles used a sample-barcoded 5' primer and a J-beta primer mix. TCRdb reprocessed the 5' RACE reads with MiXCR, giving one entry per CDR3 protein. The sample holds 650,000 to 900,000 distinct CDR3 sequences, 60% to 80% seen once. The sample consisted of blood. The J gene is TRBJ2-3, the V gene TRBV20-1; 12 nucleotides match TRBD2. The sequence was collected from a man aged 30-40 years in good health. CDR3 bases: TGCAGTGCTAGAGATCTGGCTAGCGGGGGGGCCAGAGGTTCAGATACGCAGTATTTT. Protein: CSARDLASGGARGSDTQYF.